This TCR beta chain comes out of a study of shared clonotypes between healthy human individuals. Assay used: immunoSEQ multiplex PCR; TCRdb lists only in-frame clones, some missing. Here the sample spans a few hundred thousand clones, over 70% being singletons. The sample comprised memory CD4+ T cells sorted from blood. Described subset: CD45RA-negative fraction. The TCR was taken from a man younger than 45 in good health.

This CDR3 reads CASSQGVQDTQYF. CDR3 sequence (DNA): TGTGCCAGCAGCCAAGGAGTGCAAGATACGCAGTATTTT. This chain connects TRBV14 to TRBJ2-3; D uncertain. Between the trimmed V and J ends, which lost 1 base and 5 bases, there was a span of 7 bases. Germline lookup yields CDR1 SGHDN and CDR2 FVKESK. The CDR3 is made up of 13 amino acids. The entire variable domain, with the rest obtained from reference TRBV14 and TRBJ2-3, is as follows: EAGVTQFPSHSVIEKGQTVTLRCDPISGHDNLYWYRRVMGKEIKFLLHFVKESKQDESGMPNNRFLAERTGGTYSTLKVQPAELEDSGVYFCASSQGVQDTQYFGPGTRLTVL.